The 20 T cell receptor beta chains reported below all come from one sample, sequenced in a study of response to subunit inactivated influenza vaccine. TCRdb reprocessed the RT-PCR reads via MiXCR and lists one record per CDR3 protein. This sample has about 610,000 distinct CDR3 sequences, with 13% to 15% found just once. This sample comprised PBMCs from blood, obtained less than 13 days after vaccination. Source of these receptors: a man aged 50 to 59 who received an inactivated influenza vaccine.

The chain has TRBV5-1 and TRBJ2-7, with 11 bases that match TRBD2. This CDR3 spans 16 amino acids. The trim removed 3 bases at V and 3 bases at J, leaving 8 bases unmatched. Germline V gene lookup returns CDR1 SGHRS and CDR2 YFSETQ. CDR3 residues: CASSSLPSGGRYEQYF. DNA of the CDR3: TGCGCCAGCAGCTCGCTGCCTAGCGGGGGGCGCTACGAGCAGTACTTC.

V usage is TRBV5-1 and J usage is TRBJ1-2; 10 nucleotides agree with TRBD1. CDR3 length: 17 amino acids. Germline CDR1 and CDR2: SGHRS and YFSETQ. The J segment lost 4 bases and the V segment lost 0 bases, leaving 9 bases of the junction unmatched. The CDR3 loop reads CASSLAPGQGLGYGYTF. CDR3 nucleotides: TGCGCCAGCAGCTTGGCGCCGGGACAGGGGCTTGGCTATGGCTACACCTTC.

This clonotype was seen only once. The chain employs TRBV29-1 and TRBJ2-3, with D perhaps assigned TRBD1 or TRBD2 (6 bases each). Germline values: CDR1 SQVTM, CDR2 ANQGSEA. The CDR3 runs to 13 residues. The V and J ends lost 8 bases and 6 bases respectively, with 18 bases between them. CDR3 coding DNA: TGCAGCACCCGACAGGCGGCGGGGGATACGCAGTATTTT. Its translation: CSTRQAAGDTQYF.

This clonotype was observed a handful of times. The V and J genes are TRBV6-5 and TRBJ2-5; D is undetermined. V gave up 5 bases and J gave up 4 bases, with 8 bases separating them. CDR3 size: 12 residues. Germline CDR1 is MNHEY and CDR2 is SVGAGI. CDR3 loop: CASSRPSETQYF. The CDR3 coding sequence is TGTGCCAGCAGTCGACCATCAGAGACCCAGTACTTC.

V and J are TRBV4-2 and TRBJ2-7; tentative D call: TRBD1 (6 bases). CDR1 is LGHNA and CDR2 is YNFKEQ in the germline V gene. Trimming shortened V by 0 bases and J by 3 bases, and 12 bases separated the two germline ends. The CDR3 length is 15 residues. The DNA of the CDR3 is TGTGCCAGCAGCCAAGATTTGACAGGCCGCTACGAGCAGTACTTC. Its translation is CASSQDLTGRYEQYF.

The CDR3 DNA reads as TGCGCCAGCAGCCACGGGGGGAACACAGATACGCAGTATTTT. Translated: CASSHGGNTDTQYF. The V and J genes are TRBV4-3 and TRBJ2-3; 7 nucleotides agree with TRBD2. This CDR3 is 14 amino acids long. Germline V lookup: CDR1 LGHNA, CDR2 YSLEER. Trimming cost V 3 bases and J 2 bases; bases outside gene matches: 2.

This clonotype has just a few counts. The chain combines TRBV7-2 with TRBJ2-1; 16 bases are shared with TRBD2. Germline CDR1 reads SGHTA; CDR2 reads FQGNSA. The V segment lost 5 bases and the J segment 13 bases; nucleotides outside the gene matches: 5. The CDR3 is made up of 14 amino acids. The CDR3 loop is CASSQGLAGGQQFF. CDR3 coding DNA: TGTGCCAGCAGCCAGGGACTAGCGGGGGGGCAACAGTTCTTC.

The chain joins TRBV20-1 to TRBJ1-2, with D hard to call. The CDR3 is made up of 10 amino acids. Trimming pared 6 bases from V and 3 bases from J, leaving 5 bases between. CDR1 is DFQATT and CDR2 is SNEGSKA in the germline V gene (reference sequence). CDR3 DNA: TGCAGTGCCCCGGACTATGGCTACACCTTC. Translating gives CSAPDYGYTF.

The rearrangement joins TRBV5-6 to TRBJ2-2; D is undetermined. Trimming pared 6 bases from V and 0 bases from J, leaving 15 bases between. This CDR3 contains 16 residues. In germline, CDR1 is SGHDT, CDR2 YYEEEE. The CDR3 DNA sequence: TGTGCCAGCAACTCCCTCCGAACGGCGAACACCGGGGAGCTGTTTTTT. It translates to CASNSLRTANTGELFF.

This clonotype occurred a few times. The chain combines TRBV5-6 with TRBJ2-3; 8 positions agree with TRBD1. Per germline, CDR1 SGHDT and CDR2 YYEEEE. The V gene end was trimmed by 0 bases and the J gene end by 8 bases; junction bases not matched to a gene: 8. CDR3 length equals 15 residues. The CDR3 spells CASSLGGQGLGTQYF. The CDR3, as DNA: TGTGCCAGCAGCTTGGGAGGACAGGGTCTGGGTACGCAGTATTTT.

The V gene is TRBV6-2 or TRBV6-3, the J gene TRBJ1-1; no definite D call. Germline loops: CDR1 MNHEY, CDR2 SVGEGT. The CDR3 extends over 12 amino acids. Deletions cut 2 bases from V and 4 bases from J, with 5 bases between. DNA for the CDR3: TGTGCCAGCAGTTACCCAGCCACTGAAGCTTTCTTT. Translating it yields CASSYPATEAFF.

There are many counts of this clonotype. The CDR3 region has the DNA TGTGCCAGCAGCCAAGGGACTAGCGGTTACGAGCAGTACTTC. It is translated as CASSQGTSGYEQYF. The gene calls are TRBV3-1 and TRBJ2-7; 10 nucleotides agree with TRBD2. Germline V CDR1 and CDR2: LGHDT, YNNKEL (reference sequence). CDR3 size: 14 residues. With 1 base clipped from V and 4 bases from J, the junction kept 1 base outside the gene matches.

Ten or more counts support this clonotype. This chain joins TRBV5-1 and TRBJ1-2; no clear D. CDR1 and CDR2 from the germline V gene are SGHRS and YFSETQ. The CDR3 is made up of 14 amino acids. The V end lost 0 bases, the J end lost 13 bases, and 19 bases lay between the germline ends. The chain's CDR3 is CASSLDPGLPDFTF. DNA of the CDR3: TGCGCCAGCAGCTTGGATCCCGGGCTGCCGGATTTCACCTTC. Full variable domain (outside the CDR3, taken from reference TRBV5-1 and TRBJ1-2): KAGVTQTPRYLIKTRGQQVTLSCSPISGHRSVSWYQQTPGQGLQFLFEYFSETQRNKGNFPGRFSGRQFSNSRSEMNVSTLELGDSALYLCASSLDPGLPDFTFGSGTRLTVV.

The chain carries TRBV5-1 and TRBJ2-2; D perhaps matches TRBD1 (6 bases). V lost 5 bases, J lost 6 bases, and 14 bases lay in between. The CDR3 has 14 amino acids. Per the germline V gene, CDR1 is SGHRS and CDR2 is YFSETQ. The CDR3 is CASSLDRLAGELFF. The CDR3 coding sequence is TGCGCCAGCAGTCTTGACAGGTTGGCCGGGGAGCTGTTTTTT. The whole variable domain, filled in from reference TRBV5-1 and TRBJ2-2, reads KAGVTQTPRYLIKTRGQQVTLSCSPISGHRSVSWYQQTPGQGLQFLFEYFSETQRNKGNFPGRFSGRQFSNSRSEMNVSTLELGDSALYLCASSLDRLAGELFFGEGSRLTVL.

The rearrangement uses TRBV29-1 and TRBJ2-7; 11 nucleotides align to TRBD1. V dropped 2 bases and J dropped 4; count of bases not matched to a gene: 10. This CDR3 is 16 amino acids long. Germline CDR1 and CDR2: SQVTM and ANQGSEA. The CDR3 loop is CSVEKAQDRGRYEQYF. In nucleotides, the CDR3 is TGCAGCGTTGAAAAAGCCCAGGACAGGGGGCGGTACGAGCAGTACTTC.

This clonotype appeared a few times. The genes are TRBV12-3 or TRBV12-4 and TRBJ2-1; the D gene could be TRBD1 or TRBD2 (5 bases each). The CDR3 loop spans 16 amino acids. V lost 3 bases to trimming and J lost 9 bases, with 21 bases between them. DNA for the CDR3: TGTGCCAGCAGTTTTACCGCAGGGTCTGGGGGTGCTGAGCAGTTCTTC. It translates to CASSFTAGSGGAEQFF.

V and J are TRBV5-1 and TRBJ1-1; the D is unclear. Trimming cost V 0 bases and J 3 bases, with 9 bases left between them. Looked up from germline, CDR1 is SGHRS and CDR2 is YFSETQ. The CDR3 totals 14 residues. As DNA, the CDR3 is TGCGCCAGCAGCTTGGCCCTGGTAGACACTGAAGCTTTCTTT. Protein: CASSLALVDTEAFF.

This clonotype was counted ten times or more. This chain uses TRBV5-1 with TRBJ1-6; D uncertain. Trimming cost V 0 bases and J 7 bases, with 11 bases left between them. CDR1 SGHRS and CDR2 YFSETQ come from the germline V gene. The length of the CDR3 is 15 residues. The CDR3 protein is CASSLDAGPNSPLHF. The CDR3 DNA sequence: TGCGCCAGCAGCTTGGACGCAGGTCCAAATTCACCCCTCCACTTT.

In this sample, this clonotype turned up a few times. The chain links TRBV27 to TRBJ2-2; TRBD1 agrees at 10 bases. The CDR3 has 16 amino acids. After removal of 5 bases from V and 0 bases from J, the junction contained 3 bases not matched to a gene. CDR1 and CDR2 from the germline V gene are MNHEY and SMNVEV (reference sequence). The CDR3 region is CASSTTGGSNTGELFF. The CDR3 DNA reads as TGTGCCAGCAGTACGACAGGGGGCTCGAACACCGGGGAGCTGTTTTTT.

This clonotype was seen only a few times. The CDR3 sequence is CASSPLTSGRPHEQYF. The CDR3 DNA reads TGTGCCAGCAGTCCCTTGACTAGCGGGAGACCCCACGAGCAGTACTTC. V gene TRBV12-3 or TRBV12-4 combines with J gene TRBJ2-7, with 12 nucleotides matching TRBD2. The length of the CDR3 is 16 residues. V gave up 5 bases and J gave up 5 bases; unmatched junction bases: 10.